These 15 T cell receptor beta chains were sequenced from one sample in a study of neoadjuvant nivolumab and ipilimumab in lung cancer. Measured with immunoSEQ multiplex PCR; TCRdb has only the in-frame clones, and not every one. The sample has fewer than 25,000 clones, approximately 77% seen once. The sequencing here drew on peripheral blood, taken before neoadjuvant nivolumab, alone or with ipilimumab. All receptors derive from an adult with non-small cell lung cancer.

The rearrangement links TRBV27 to TRBJ2-5; a weak D match, TRBD1 (5 bases). CDR3 length equals 14 residues. V was pared by 6 bases and J by 4 bases, with 15 bases between. Germline CDR1 and CDR2: MNHEY and SMNVEV (reference sequence). CDR3 coding DNA: TGTGCCAGCAGAGCCCTAGGGGCGGCAGAGACCCAGTACTTC. Amino acids: CASRALGAAETQYF.

The CDR3 protein is CASSVEGGHPQLYTF. The CDR3 DNA reads as TGTGCCAGCAGCGTCGAAGGGGGACATCCCCAGCTTTACACCTTC. This chain links TRBV5-5 with TRBJ1-2, with TRBD1 as a possible D gene (6 bases). This CDR3 is 15 amino acids long. The V and J ends lost 4 bases and 11 bases respectively, with 24 bases between them. Germline lookup yields CDR1 SGHKS and CDR2 YYEKEE (reference sequence). The complete variable domain, with remaining parts taken from reference TRBV5-5 and TRBJ1-2, reads DAGVTQSPTHLIKTRGQQVTLRCSPISGHKSVSWYQQVLGQGPQFIFQYYEKEERGRGNFPDRFSARQFPNYSSELNVNALLLGDSALYLCASSVEGGHPQLYTFGSGTRLTVV.

V usage is TRBV6-6 and J usage is TRBJ2-6; maybe TRBD2 (6 bases). Germline lookup yields CDR1 MNHNY and CDR2 SVGAGI (reference sequence). This CDR3 spans 14 amino acids. V gave up 5 bases and J gave up 3 bases, with 8 bases separating them. The CDR3 region is CASSGGDGANVLTF. The CDR3 coding sequence is TGTGCCAGCAGTGGAGGGGATGGGGCCAACGTCCTGACTTTC.

The rearrangement joins TRBV5-5 to TRBJ1-2, with D uncertain. This CDR3 has 15 residues. Trimming removed 5 bases from V and 4 bases from J, with 18 bases in between. CDR1 and CDR2 (germline): SGHKS, YYEKEE (reference sequence). CDR3 region: CASRAGSAPSYGYTF. DNA for the CDR3: TGTGCCAGCAGGGCGGGGTCAGCCCCCAGCTATGGCTACACCTTC. Full variable domain (missing parts from reference TRBV5-5 and TRBJ1-2): DAGVTQSPTHLIKTRGQQVTLRCSPISGHKSVSWYQQVLGQGPQFIFQYYEKEERGRGNFPDRFSARQFPNYSSELNVNALLLGDSALYLCASRAGSAPSYGYTFGSGTRLTVV.

Remarks on this clone: An end of the junction does not agree with germline; a read error may underlie this. This sequence joins TRBV7-7 and TRBJ1-5; D is unresolved. CDR1 is SSHAT, CDR2 FNYEAQ, per germline (reference sequence). The CDR3 is made up of 13 amino acids. The DNA for the CDR3 is TGTGCTAGCAGCCGGGAGTACAATCAGCCCCAGCATTTT. This translates into CASSREYNQPQHF.

This chain links TRBV16 with TRBJ1-5, with D possibly matching TRBD1 (6 bases). The length of the CDR3 is 15 residues. Germline CDR1 is KGHSY and CDR2 is FQNENV. V lost 4 bases and J lost 9, with 19 bases in between. As DNA, the CDR3 is TGTGCCAGCAGCCCCGCGACAGGCCGGGGAGGGCCCCAGCATTTT. Protein sequence: CASSPATGRGGPQHF.

This chain joins TRBV7-8 and TRBJ1-1; D remains unclear. CDR1 is SGHVS and CDR2 is FQNEAQ in the germline V gene. This CDR3 contains 15 residues. V dropped 1 base and J dropped 7 bases, with 16 bases sitting between them. The chain's CDR3 is CASSLEEGPYVEAFF. As DNA, the CDR3 is TGTGCCAGCAGCTTAGAAGAAGGCCCGTATGTTGAAGCTTTCTTT.

The chain carries TRBV15 and TRBJ2-2; D gene unclear. Germline V lookup: CDR1 LNHNV, CDR2 YYDKDF (reference sequence). The CDR3 is made up of 15 amino acids. V lost 3 bases to trimming and J lost 4 bases, with 12 bases between them. CDR3 sequence reads: CATSSYVLSTGELFF. CDR3 nucleotides: TGTGCCACCAGCAGTTACGTGCTTAGCACCGGGGAGCTGTTTTTT.

The V and J genes are TRBV6-1 and TRBJ1-2; no clear D gene. V was pared by 0 bases and J by 2 bases, with 7 bases between. The CDR3 is made up of 14 amino acids. The germline gives CDR1 MNHNS, CDR2 SASEGT. CDR3 coding DNA: TGTGCCAGCAGTGAAGCAGGGCGGAACTATGGCTACACCTTC. Translating it yields CASSEAGRNYGYTF.

The V gene is TRBV27, the J gene TRBJ2-2, with 10 bases aligning to TRBD1. Trimming at V came to 6 bases and at J to 5 bases, leaving 3 bases not matched to a gene. CDR1 and CDR2 from the germline V gene are MNHEY and SMNVEV (reference sequence). The CDR3 loop spans 14 amino acids. CDR3: CASRTGGGTGELFF. DNA for the CDR3: TGTGCCAGCAGGACAGGGGGCGGGACCGGGGAGCTGTTTTTT.

The chain combines TRBV2 with TRBJ1-2, with D hard to call. This CDR3 is built from 12 residues. Trimming removed 1 base from V and 4 bases from J, with 4 bases in between. Germline V lookup: CDR1 SNHLY, CDR2 FYNNEI. In nucleotides, the CDR3 is TGTGCCAGCAGTGAAGGCAGCTATGGCTACACCTTC. Translation: CASSEGSYGYTF.

This sequence joins TRBV28 and TRBJ1-1; perhaps TRBD1 as D (6 bases). Germline V gene sequence: CDR1 MDHEN, CDR2 SYDVKM. Trimming left V 6 bases short and J 2 bases short, with 13 bases between. The CDR3 is made up of 14 amino acids. Written as DNA, the CDR3 is TGTGCCAGCAGGACCGGACAGATTAACACTGAAGCTTTCTTT. Residues: CASRTGQINTEAFF.

The V gene is TRBV5-6, the J gene TRBJ2-1; 15 nucleotides line up with TRBD2. Germline lookup yields CDR1 SGHDT and CDR2 YYEEEE. The CDR3 is made up of 19 amino acids. The ends lost 4 bases at V and 0 bases at J; junction bases unmatched: 8. In DNA form, the CDR3 reads TGTGCCAGCAGCGGGGGACTAGCGGGAGGTCCGAGCTCCTACAATGAGCAGTTCTTC. It encodes CASSGGLAGGPSSYNEQFF.

The chain employs TRBV10-3 and TRBJ2-7, with a weak D call TRBD2 (5 bases). From germline, CDR1 is ENHRY and CDR2 SYGVKD. The CDR3 is 16 amino acids. The V and J ends lost 1 base and 2 bases respectively, with 15 bases between them. In DNA form, the CDR3 reads TGTGCCATCAGTGAGTTTCGGGATTCGGCCCCCTACGAGCAGTACTTC. Translating it yields CAISEFRDSAPYEQYF.

The chain couples TRBV5-4 to TRBJ2-3; TRBD1 aligns across 7 bases. The CDR3 spans 16 residues. Germline V gives CDR1 SGHNT, CDR2 YYREEE (reference sequence). V was clipped by 3 bases and J by 0 bases; unmatched bases: 7. The CDR3 protein is CASSSTKGASTDTQYF. In nucleotides, the CDR3 is TGTGCCAGCAGCTCGACCAAGGGGGCTAGCACAGATACGCAGTATTTT.